The source of this T cell receptor beta chain is a study of cytotoxic CD8 clonotypes in ibrutinib-treated CLL (dated by TCRdb to the early 2020s). With regard to the full study: The cohort was composed of about 10 relapsed/refractory and around 15 treatment-naive patients; IGHV unmutated status was identified in 17 patients. Responses were partial in approximately 24 patients and complete in 2; after median approximately 5.5 years follow-up, some 15 stayed in remission and some twelve progressed. Response samples were obtained after a median of about 13 months of treatment, with a range of roughly 6 to 36 months. An average of 255,043 productive templates and about 100,000 productive rearrangements was obtained per sample. Longitudinal samples were obtainable from about 30% of the roughly 90 participants in the trial. Cryopreserved peripheral blood mononuclear cells were obtained before treatment, at response, and at either sustained remission or disease progression. Every remission and progressive disease sample was obtained while ibrutinib was still being received by the patients. The study at large found these results: Public clonotypes were rare and either shrank or stayed stable during treatment, and the rise in clonality at ibrutinib response reflected expansion of private clonotypes. Clonality rose at ibrutinib response, remained stable during sustained remission, and dropped back toward baseline at progression. Lymph node repertoires were not examined, and the timing of sampling was not matched between patients in sustained remission and those whose disease progressed. Baseline clonality was found to be higher than that of age-matched healthy donors and was strongly correlated with circulating CD8+ T-cell counts.

CDR1 is given as SEHNR and CDR2 as FQNEAQ, both from the germline V gene (reference sequence). The CDR3 runs 15 residues from the cysteine to the phenylalanine. The CDR3 DNA has 45 bases and is translated from base 1. The trim is 8 bases for V and 6 bases for J, with a gap of 22 bases between the germline ends. Taken with the paper, the label for time point translates to: approximately 2 years on ibrutinib. Approximately 2 micrograms of genomic DNA were extracted from cryopreserved PBMCs for TCR beta library preparation. High-throughput TCR beta sequencing was performed on longitudinal blood samples from CLL patients receiving ibrutinib monotherapy. The patients took part in an open-label, single-center phase 2 trial of ibrutinib monotherapy. A MiSeq instrument was used for deep resolution sequencing, which targeted depths ranging from 1 in 1 million up to 1 in 200,000 T cells, with coverage averaging 10x for each clonotype. TCR beta libraries were generated with the immunoSEQ hsTCRB Kit. Processing in the source paper ran as follows. The data were analyzed with ImmunoSEQ Analyzer and ImmunoSEQ Data Assistant, and V, D and J gene assignments followed IMGT definitions. Clonality was computed as one minus normalized Shannon entropy of productive rearrangement frequencies, ranging from 0 to 1. Public clonotype analysis was restricted to overrepresented clonotypes comprising at least 0.05% of each patient's repertoire. Repertoires from some 13 age-matched healthy donors in immuneACCESS were used as clonality controls. The table comes from immuneACCESS by way of TCRdb, which keeps in-frame sequences with V and J called. Part of the clones is missing from these tables; in studies checked, under half for an unresolved V gene and the rest for unknown reasons. That table furnishes V, J and clone size, whereas the DNA furnished D and trimming. The sample data list under 300,000 clones, and roughly 70% of these were observed just once. Approximately 15% of the sample lies in the top ten.

Comment on this clone: Its antigen has not been determined. Base qualities were left out, and no much larger clone turns up one base away.

The chain was built from TRBV7-9 and TRBJ1-2, and the D gene may be TRBD1, 5 bases matching. This clonotype was sampled from a human donor with chronic lymphocytic leukemia. The material sequenced was PBMCs, taken after 24 months of ibrutinib treatment. CDR3 loop: CASSSEWRGGHGYTF. The bases are TGTGCCAGCTCATCGGAGTGGCGGGGGGGACATGGCTACACCTTC.